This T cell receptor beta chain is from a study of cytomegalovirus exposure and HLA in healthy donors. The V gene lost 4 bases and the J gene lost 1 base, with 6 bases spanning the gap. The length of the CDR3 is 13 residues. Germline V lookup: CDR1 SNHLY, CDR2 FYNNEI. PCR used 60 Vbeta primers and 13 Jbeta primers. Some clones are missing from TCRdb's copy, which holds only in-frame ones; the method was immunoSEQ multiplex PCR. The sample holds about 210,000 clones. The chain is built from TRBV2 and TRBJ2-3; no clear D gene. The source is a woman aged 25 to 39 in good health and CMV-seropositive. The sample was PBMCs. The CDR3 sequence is CASSVTGTDTQYF. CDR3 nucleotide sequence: TGTGCCAGCAGTGTTACAGGCACAGATACGCAGTATTTT.